The next 22 T cell receptor beta chains were all read from a single sample in a study of early T cells in non-severe SARS-CoV-2 infection. Using its own MiXCR run on the 5' RACE reads, TCRdb lists one record per CDR3 protein. The sample lists 20,000 to 25,000 distinct CDR3 sequences, over 4% occurring once. Material for sequencing was whole blood. The receptors were gathered from an adult who was a healthcare worker with PCR-confirmed SARS-CoV-2 infection or an uninfected control (not recorded which).

This clonotype was seen ten or more times. The CDR3 spells CASSPIRLALTYEQYF. CDR3 DNA sequence: TGCGCCAGCAGCCCAATAAGGCTAGCCCTAACCTACGAGCAGTACTTC. The chain couples TRBV4-3 to TRBJ2-7; TRBD2 is a possible D gene (5 bases). Germline CDR1 reads LGHNA; CDR2 reads YSLEER. Trimming pared 4 bases from V and 2 bases from J, leaving 18 bases between. This CDR3 contains 16 residues.

This clonotype came up a few times. The chain couples TRBV19 to TRBJ1-1; unclear D gene. Germline loops: CDR1 LNHDA, CDR2 SQIVND (reference sequence). The CDR3 is 12 amino acids. V was clipped by 0 bases and J by 7 bases, with 6 bases between them. The CDR3 spells CASSIDLLEAFF. The CDR3 bases are TGTGCCAGTAGTATAGACCTGCTTGAAGCTTTCTTT.

This clonotype has ten or more counts. The chain carries TRBV10-3 and TRBJ2-5; TRBD2 agrees at 10 bases. The CDR3 totals 13 residues. V trimming: 5 bases; J trimming: 3 bases; junction bases outside the gene matches: 0. CDR1 and CDR2 from the germline V gene are ENHRY and SYGVKD. CDR3 protein: CAISSGGEETQYF. The DNA of the CDR3 is TGTGCCATCAGTAGCGGGGGGGAAGAGACCCAGTACTTC.

This clonotype has a count of ten or more. V usage is TRBV7-9 and J usage is TRBJ2-1; D perhaps matches TRBD1 (5 bases). V was clipped by 5 bases and J by 8 bases, with 19 bases between them. The CDR3 covers 15 residues. CDR1 and CDR2 from the germline V gene are SEHNR and FQNEAQ (reference sequence). CDR3 in DNA: TGTGCCAGCAGCCAGACAGTACTATCCGGCTATGAGCAGTTCTTC. Translated: CASSQTVLSGYEQFF.

There are many counts of this clonotype. The chain links TRBV2 to TRBJ2-1; D is unclear. V gave up 3 bases and J gave up 4 bases, with 13 bases separating them. Germline assignment: CDR1 SNHLY and CDR2 FYNNEI. The CDR3 sequence is 15 residues long. CDR3 region: CASSDSGLTYNEQFF. The CDR3 nucleotides read TGTGCCAGCAGTGATAGTGGGCTAACTTACAATGAGCAGTTCTTC.

In this sample, this clonotype turned up many times. This sequence joins TRBV12-3 or TRBV12-4 and TRBJ1-5; no clear D gene. The CDR3 contains 15 residues. V lost 7 bases to trimming and J lost 2 bases, with 15 bases between them. In nucleotides, the CDR3 is TGTGCCAGCACCTCAACTGTTTCGGGCAATCAGCCCCAGCATTTT. Its protein is CASTSTVSGNQPQHF.

V and J are TRBV4-1 and TRBJ1-2; D call uncertain. Looked up from germline, CDR1 is MGHRA and CDR2 is YSYEKL. V was shortened by 0 bases and J by 4 bases, with 12 bases between the two germline ends. CDR3 length equals 15 residues. Here the CDR3 reads CASSQDIDLFYGYTF. Here the CDR3 DNA reads TGCGCCAGCAGCCAAGATATAGACCTTTTCTATGGCTACACCTTC.

This clonotype came up a few times. The chain joins TRBV11-2 to TRBJ2-3; TRBD2 matches at 10 bases. J gave up 2 bases and V 5 bases, and 10 bases lay outside the gene matches. Germline values: CDR1 SGHAT, CDR2 FQNNGV. The CDR3 runs 17 residues. The CDR3 region has the DNA TGTGCCAGCAGCAAGACTAGGACTAGCGGACCCACAGATACGCAGTATTTT. This translates into CASSKTRTSGPTDTQYF.

This clonotype was seen a single time. The chain combines TRBV11-2 with TRBJ1-2, with D perhaps matching TRBD1 (6 bases). The CDR3 extends over 13 amino acids. CDR1 SGHAT and CDR2 FQNNGV come from the germline V gene. Trimming stripped 5 bases from V and 5 bases from J, with 12 bases between. This chain's CDR3 is CASSPAGAYGYTF. As DNA, the CDR3 is TGTGCCAGCAGCCCAGCGGGGGCGTATGGCTACACCTTC.

The chain recombines TRBV5-1 with TRBJ2-7; D gene unclear. The CDR3 is 12 amino acids. V shed 0 bases and J shed 9 bases, with 10 bases lying between them. CDR1 SGHRS and CDR2 YFSETQ come from the germline V gene. The CDR3 reads CASSLAGNVQYF. CDR3 nucleotides: TGCGCCAGCAGCTTGGCCGGAAACGTGCAGTACTTC. The variable domain in full, with the rest retrieved from reference TRBV5-1 and TRBJ2-7, is KAGVTQTPRYLIKTRGQQVTLSCSPISGHRSVSWYQQTPGQGLQFLFEYFSETQRNKGNFPGRFSGRQFSNSRSEMNVSTLELGDSALYLCASSLAGNVQYFGPGTRLTVT.

The sample holds many counts of this clonotype. The CDR3 sequence: CSASRDRDYEQYF. The CDR3 coding sequence is TGCAGTGCTAGTCGGGACAGGGACTACGAGCAGTACTTC. The chain uses TRBV20-1 and TRBJ2-7; 9 bases map to TRBD1. The CDR3 sequence is 13 residues long. The V segment lost 3 bases and the J segment 3 bases; nucleotides outside the gene matches: 3. The germline CDR1 and CDR2 sequences are DFQATT and SNEGSKA (reference sequence).

V usage is TRBV20-1 and J usage is TRBJ2-2; either TRBD1 or TRBD2 may supply D (5 bases each). The V and J ends lost 0 bases and 6 bases respectively, with 17 bases between them. Germline CDR1 DFQATT, CDR2 SNEGSKA (reference sequence). The CDR3 is made up of 16 amino acids. Written as DNA, the CDR3 is TGCAGTGCTAGAGATGGGAAGAGGGGCTGGCCCGGGGAGCTGTTTTTT. It encodes CSARDGKRGWPGELFF.

This clonotype showed up many times. The V gene is TRBV11-1, the J gene TRBJ1-1; TRBD1 aligns across 7 bases. The CDR3 is 15 residues long. CDR1 and CDR2 from the germline V gene are SGHAT and FQDESV (reference sequence). Germline trimming cut 4 bases from V and 2 bases from J; bases unmatched to any gene: 7. This chain's CDR3 is CASSYQRDRNTEAFF. The CDR3 DNA sequence: TGTGCCAGCAGCTACCAAAGGGACAGAAACACTGAAGCTTTCTTT.

The chain links TRBV6-5 to TRBJ2-2, with a weak D call TRBD1 (6 bases). The germline V gene encodes CDR1 MNHEY and CDR2 SVGAGI. The CDR3 extends over 14 amino acids. The V gene lost 7 bases and the J gene lost 1 base, with 10 bases spanning the gap. CDR3 protein: CASTSTGNTGELFF. Here the CDR3 DNA reads TGTGCCAGCACTTCGACAGGGAACACCGGGGAGCTGTTTTTT.

This clonotype was counted between two and nine times. The chain couples TRBV30 to TRBJ2-7; possible D gene TRBD2, 6 bases. This CDR3 has 18 residues. CDR1 is GTSNPN and CDR2 is SVGIG in the germline V gene (reference sequence). V gave up 2 bases and J gave up 0 bases, with 23 bases separating them. CDR3 sequence reads: CAWSTLGRLGGLSYEQYF. CDR3 DNA sequence: TGTGCCTGGAGTACCTTAGGGCGCCTGGGGGGACTCTCCTACGAGCAGTACTTC.

This clonotype is medium-sized (0.01 to 0.1%) in the sample. This sequence joins TRBV20-1 and TRBJ1-6; D is uncertain. Deletions cut 2 bases from V and 10 bases from J, with 12 bases between. This CDR3 has 13 residues. Germline CDR1 reads DFQATT; CDR2 reads SNEGSKA (reference sequence). CDR3 bases: TGCAGTGCTAGACGGGGTGGACTGTCACCCCTCCACTTT. Translating gives CSARRGGLSPLHF.

This clonotype is labeled medium-sized. As DNA, the CDR3 is TGTGCCAGCAGTTACCGAATGGACAGGGAAGAGACCCAGTACTTC. This encodes CASSYRMDREETQYF. This chain connects TRBV6-2 or TRBV6-3 to TRBJ2-5; 8 positions match TRBD1. The CDR3 is made up of 15 amino acids. Trimming removed 2 bases from V and 3 bases from J; junction bases left unmatched: 5. Germline V gives CDR1 MNHEY, CDR2 SVGEGT.

This clonotype has at least ten counts. The V and J genes are TRBV20-1 and TRBJ1-1, with D uncertain. In germline, CDR1 is DFQATT, CDR2 SNEGSKA (reference sequence). This CDR3 spans 12 amino acids. V shed 0 bases and J shed 6 bases, with 8 bases lying between them. The chain's CDR3 is CSARESGPEAFF. CDR3 DNA: TGCAGTGCTAGAGAATCAGGACCTGAAGCTTTCTTT.

The rearrangement uses TRBV2 and TRBJ2-5; D is ambiguous. From germline, CDR1 is SNHLY and CDR2 FYNNEI. V was trimmed by 6 bases and J by 5 bases, leaving 4 bases between them. CDR3 length equals 10 residues. The CDR3 DNA follows: TGTGCCAGCAGGGGGGAGACCCAGTACTTC. Protein: CASRGETQYF.

Many counts were recorded for this clonotype. The gene calls are TRBV7-9 and TRBJ1-5, with TRBD1 matching 9 bases. The germline gives CDR1 SEHNR, CDR2 FQNEAQ (reference sequence). Unmatched junction bases numbered 3, after V lost 5 bases and J lost 1 base. CDR3 size: 15 residues. CDR3 sequence reads: CASSPGQGSNQPQHF. The DNA for the CDR3 is TGTGCCAGCAGCCCAGGACAGGGGAGCAATCAGCCCCAGCATTTT.

There are a few counts of this clonotype. The chain recombines TRBV7-9 with TRBJ1-1; 8 nucleotides align to TRBD1. This CDR3 spans 15 amino acids. Germline V CDR1 and CDR2: SEHNR, FQNEAQ (reference sequence). Germline trimming cut 3 bases from V and 7 bases from J; bases unmatched to any gene: 10. The CDR3 DNA reads TGTGCCAGCAGCTTGGGCAGGGGGCACTTCGGTGAAGCTTTCTTT. It encodes CASSLGRGHFGEAFF.

This clonotype was picked up one time. The chain is built from TRBV13 and TRBJ1-2; D ambiguous. The CDR3 spans 14 residues. Trimming took off 4 bases at V and 3 bases at J, with 12 bases between the two ends. Germline loops: CDR1 PRHDT, CDR2 FYEKMQ (reference sequence). CDR3: CASSSQTLYYGYTF. Here the CDR3 DNA reads TGTGCCAGCAGCTCACAGACACTTTACTATGGCTACACCTTC.